This T cell receptor (beta chain) was sequenced in a study of beta chain features in type 1 diabetes. Study information: Over all samples combined, more than 90,000,000 sorted cells were examined.

Study-wide points: People with Type 1 diabetes carried modestly yet significantly shorter TCRB CDR3s in all four CD4+ subsets. Insertion counts at VDJ junctions were lower in type 1 diabetes patients, who also showed more deletions there.

Sequenced material consisted of expressed TCRB transcripts (all of the isolated RNA was reverse transcribed). Produced via immunoSEQ multiplex PCR; TCRdb's table is partial and in-frame only. The sample consists of 93,000 or so clones, 25% to 35% of them appearing once. This CDR3 is built from 15 residues. V lost 2 bases and J lost 6, with 13 bases in between. CDR1 and CDR2 (germline): LGHNA, YSLEER. In its sample, this clone was seen a few times. The antigen is unknown. A sort by CD45RO/CCR7/CD25/CD127/CD95/CD27 yielded CD4+ naive, central memory, regulatory and stem cell-like memory cells. The sequenced material came from central memory CD4+ T cells from blood. The sequence derives from a young woman with type 1 diabetes. The chain is built from TRBV4-3 and TRBJ2-2; D possibly corresponds to TRBD2 (6 bases). The CDR3 sequence is CASSQQLASAGELFF. CDR3 bases: TGCGCCAGCAGCCAACAGTTGGCTAGCGCCGGGGAGCTGTTTTTT.